Presented here are 13 T cell receptor beta chains from one specimen sequenced in a study of monozygotic twins with inflammatory bowel disease. TCRdb re-called the 5' RACE reads, yielding one record per CDR3 amino acid sequence without DNA. This listing includes 300,000 to 400,000 distinct CDR3 sequences. Material for sequencing was blood. All receptors come from a human donor with ulcerative colitis or Crohn's disease, or a healthy co-twin of an affected twin (not recorded which).

This chain links TRBV7-9 with TRBJ2-7; TCRdb picks TRBD2, but there is no DNA to check that call. CDR3 length equals 14 residues. The germline CDR1 and CDR2 sequences are SEHNR and FQNEAQ (reference sequence). CDR3 residues: CASSPREGLDEQYF.

The J gene is TRBJ1-3, the V gene TRBV12-3 or TRBV12-4; TCRdb selects TRBD1, and the lack of DNA leaves this call unchecked. This CDR3 is built from 13 residues. Here the CDR3 reads CASRSQGTNTIYF.

V gene TRBV14 combines with J gene TRBJ2-2. CDR3 length equals 11 residues. The V gene's germline CDR1 is SGHDN and CDR2 FVKESK. The CDR3 is CASRYTGELFF.

The gene calls are TRBV24-1 and TRBJ2-1; the D call of TRBD2 rests on TCRdb alone, since no DNA is present to check it. CDR1 is KGHDR, CDR2 SFDVKD, per germline. The CDR3 covers 15 residues. Here the CDR3 reads CATSGASDYFNEQFF.

This chain links TRBV7-2 with TRBJ2-3; TCRdb names TRBD1, which stays unverified in the absence of DNA. This CDR3 has 17 residues. The germline CDR1 and CDR2 sequences are SGHTA and FQGNSA. This CDR3 is CASSSGPTTVRTDTQYF.

This chain connects TRBV11-2 to TRBJ1-5. The CDR3 length is 13 residues. The germline gives CDR1 SGHAT, CDR2 FQNNGV. This CDR3 reads CASSLEEAQPQHF.

The CDR3 protein is CASSPSAGARNYGYTF. V is TRBV9 and J is TRBJ1-2; the TCRdb D gene call, TRBD1, has no DNA to confirm it. CDR1 is SGDLS, CDR2 YYNGEE, per germline. The CDR3 spans 16 residues. The entire variable domain, with the rest obtained from reference TRBV9 and TRBJ1-2, is as follows: DSGVTQTPKHLITATGQRVTLRCSPRSGDLSVYWYQQSLDQGLQFLIQYYNGEERAKGNILERFSAQQFPDLHSELNLSSLELGDSALYFCASSPSAGARNYGYTFGSGTRLTVV.

The V and J genes are TRBV28 and TRBJ2-2; TCRdb returns TRBD1, unconfirmable since there is no DNA. Germline CDR1 and CDR2: MDHEN and SYDVKM. The CDR3 is 16 amino acids. This chain's CDR3 is CASSSGGTYNTGELFF.

The rearrangement links TRBV7-2 to TRBJ2-7; no DNA is available, so the TRBD1 call from TCRdb remains unchecked. The CDR3 runs 16 residues. CDR1 is SGHTA, CDR2 FQGNSA, per germline. The CDR3 here is CASSLAGTGFSYEQYF.

The chain links TRBV12-3 or TRBV12-4 to TRBJ1-2; the D gene TCRdb calls, TRBD1, cannot be checked with no DNA. The CDR3 length is 12 residues. CDR3 protein: CASSTQVGGYTF.

This chain joins TRBV20-1 and TRBJ2-7; the TCRdb D gene call, TRBD2, has no DNA to confirm it. Germline CDR1 is DFQATT and CDR2 is SNEGSKA (reference sequence). This CDR3 has 15 amino acids. The CDR3 sequence: CSARSSASGGNEQYF.

This chain uses TRBV3-1 with TRBJ1-2. The CDR3 consists of 16 residues. The germline CDR1 and CDR2 sequences are LGHDT and YNNKEL (reference sequence). The CDR3 region is CASSQGSGTAAYGYTF.

This chain links TRBV6-2 or TRBV6-3 with TRBJ2-5. Germline lookup yields CDR1 MNHEY and CDR2 SVGEGT. The CDR3 length is 16 residues. Here the CDR3 reads CASSYSMGYLWETQYF.